This entry lists 30 T cell receptor beta chains sequenced from one sample in a study of blood T cell repertoires in COVID-19. Clones were read by immunoSEQ multiplex PCR, and TCRdb kept only the in-frame ones, dropping some. In the table there are 270,000 or so clones, roughly 90% of which are singletons. The sequenced sample was PBMCs or T cells enriched from blood (not recorded which). Receptors originate from a middle-aged woman with acute COVID-19.

The V gene is TRBV2, the J gene TRBJ2-2; maybe TRBD2 (6 bases). V was clipped by 3 bases and J by 4 bases, with 15 bases between them. The CDR3 spans 16 residues. Germline V lookup: CDR1 SNHLY, CDR2 FYNNEI. The CDR3, as DNA: TGTGCCAGCAGTGATCAGGAGACGGAGGGCACCGGGGAGCTGTTTTTT. Residues: CASSDQETEGTGELFF.

This clone was seen once. The J gene is TRBJ2-2, the V gene TRBV5-1; D is possibly TRBD2 (6 bases). Per the germline V gene, CDR1 is SGHRS and CDR2 is YFSETQ. V shed 0 bases and J shed 4 bases, with 13 bases lying between them. There are 16 residues in the CDR3. The CDR3 is CASSLALAGSTGELFF. DNA for the CDR3: TGCGCCAGCAGCTTGGCCCTGGCGGGATCCACCGGGGAGCTGTTTTTT.

This clone was detected once. This chain joins TRBV6-5 and TRBJ2-5; maybe TRBD1 (6 bases). The germline CDR1 and CDR2 sequences are MNHEY and SVGAGI. With 1 base removed from V and 4 bases from J, the gap between germline ends came to 13 bases. The CDR3 is made up of 15 amino acids. CDR3 in DNA: TGTGCCAGCAGTTACTGGTCAGGGGCCCCAGAGACCCAGTACTTC. Its translation is CASSYWSGAPETQYF.

The chain uses TRBV5-4 and TRBJ1-1; 10 bases line up with TRBD1. This CDR3 has 15 residues. Germline V CDR1 and CDR2: SGHNT, YYREEE (reference sequence). Trimming cost V 4 bases and J 6 bases; bases outside gene matches: 9. CDR3 in amino acids: CASSPTTGGAPEAFF. The CDR3 bases are TGTGCCAGCAGCCCGACGACAGGGGGCGCCCCTGAAGCTTTCTTT.

The rearrangement joins TRBV7-2 to TRBJ1-4; 8 positions agree with TRBD1. The trim removed 4 bases at V and 10 bases at J, leaving 8 bases unmatched. CDR1 and CDR2 from the germline V gene are SGHTA and FQGNSA. The CDR3 consists of 14 residues. The CDR3 nucleotides are TGTGCCAGCAGCTCAGACAGGGGAACGGTAAAACTGTTTTTT. Translated: CASSSDRGTVKLFF.

This chain links TRBV6-5 with TRBJ2-1, with a weak D call TRBD1 (6 bases). In germline, CDR1 is MNHEY, CDR2 SVGAGI. V lost 4 bases to trimming and J lost 10 bases, with 11 bases between them. The CDR3 length is 12 residues. In DNA, the CDR3 is TGTGCCAGCAGTTCCCCGACAGGAGAGCAGTTCTTC. This encodes CASSSPTGEQFF.

The chain couples TRBV9 to TRBJ2-2; 8 positions match TRBD1. CDR1 is SGDLS, CDR2 YYNGEE, per germline. After removal of 3 bases from V and 5 bases from J, the junction contained 6 bases not matched to a gene. The CDR3 has 15 amino acids. The CDR3: CASSAGGAGTGELFF. The DNA of the CDR3 is TGTGCCAGCAGCGCAGGGGGCGCGGGGACCGGGGAGCTGTTTTTT.

This chain links TRBV7-9 with TRBJ1-1; 8 nucleotides agree with TRBD1. The CDR3 length is 13 residues. Germline CDR1 and CDR2: SEHNR and FQNEAQ (reference sequence). With 4 bases clipped from V and 9 bases from J, the junction kept 7 bases outside the gene matches. The CDR3 coding sequence is TGTGCCAGCAGCTCGCTCGGACAGGGTCAAGCTTTCTTT. Its translation: CASSSLGQGQAFF.

This clone appeared once. The V and J genes are TRBV19 and TRBJ2-1; TRBD1 matches at 7 bases. CDR3 length equals 15 residues. Germline V CDR1 and CDR2: LNHDA, SQIVND (reference sequence). V lost 4 bases and J lost 0; bases outside the gene matches: 3. In DNA form, the CDR3 reads TGTGCCAGTAGTACACAGGGGAACTCCTACAATGAGCAGTTCTTC. Translation: CASSTQGNSYNEQFF.

The chain links TRBV7-9 to TRBJ2-7; the D is unclear. The germline V and J ends were trimmed by 1 base and 0 bases, with 7 bases remaining between them. Germline V gene lookup returns CDR1 SEHNR and CDR2 FQNEAQ (reference sequence). This CDR3 spans 14 amino acids. The CDR3 nucleotides are TGTGCCAGCAGCTTAGAAGAGAACTCCTACGAGCAGTACTTC. Translating it yields CASSLEENSYEQYF.

The chain uses TRBV12-3 or TRBV12-4 and TRBJ1-1, with D unclear. Trimming removed 7 bases from V and 0 bases from J, with 9 bases in between. The CDR3 consists of 13 residues. This CDR3 is CASTFTLNTEAFF. The CDR3 bases are TGTGCCAGCACCTTTACACTGAACACTGAAGCTTTCTTT.

The rearrangement uses TRBV18 and TRBJ1-1; D gene ambiguous. The germline V gene encodes CDR1 KGHSH and CDR2 LQKENI. The CDR3 spans 14 residues. V lost 1 base to trimming and J lost 0 bases, with 6 bases between them. The CDR3 loop reads CASSPHSMNTEAFF. The CDR3 DNA reads TGTGCCAGCTCACCACATTCAATGAACACTGAAGCTTTCTTT. Combining the CDR3 with reference TRBV18 and TRBJ1-1 gives the whole variable domain NAGVMQNPRHLVRRRGQEARLRCSPMKGHSHVYWYRQLPEEGLKFMVYLQKENIIDESGMPKERFSAEFPKEGPSILRIQQVVRGDSAAYFCASSPHSMNTEAFFGQGTRLTVV.

The chain employs TRBV2 and TRBJ1-5; D gene uncertain. Per germline, CDR1 SNHLY and CDR2 FYNNEI. This CDR3 region has 15 residues. Trimming took 2 bases from V and 7 from J, leaving 15 bases between them. The CDR3 spells CASSEFRGFGQPQHF. CDR3 bases: TGTGCCAGCAGTGAATTTCGAGGGTTCGGACAGCCCCAGCATTTT.

This clone was recorded a few times. The chain has TRBV6-5 and TRBJ2-5, with D tentatively TRBD1 (6 bases). The CDR3 sequence is 15 residues long. The V end was cut by 6 bases, the J end by 4 bases, with 18 bases between. CDR1 and CDR2 (germline): MNHEY, SVGAGI. As DNA, the CDR3 is TGTGCCAGCAGCCCGTCGGGCGCAGGGGTAGAGACCCAGTACTTC. Translated: CASSPSGAGVETQYF.

This clone was seen a single time. V gene TRBV6-2 or TRBV6-3 combines with J gene TRBJ2-4; a possible D gene is TRBD1 (5 bases). CDR1 and CDR2 (germline): MNHEY, SVGEGT. The CDR3 is 16 amino acids. The V end lost 4 bases, the J end lost 3 bases, and 16 bases lay between the germline ends. Written as DNA, the CDR3 is TGTGCCAGCAGTTCTGGACAACCCTCAAGCAAAAACATTCAGTACTTC. This sequence encodes CASSSGQPSSKNIQYF.

On this clone: This sample also contains other DNA sequences that code for the same CDR3. The chain carries TRBV29-1 and TRBJ2-2, with a tentative D call TRBD2 (6 bases). The germline CDR1 and CDR2 sequences are SQVTM and ANQGSEA. V was clipped by 3 bases and J by 4 bases, with 21 bases between them. CDR3 size: 17 residues. The CDR3 loop is CSVEDVGGTGRTGELFF. The CDR3 nucleotides are TGCAGCGTTGAGGACGTAGGAGGGACGGGCCGCACCGGGGAGCTGTTTTTT.

The chain recombines TRBV25-1 with TRBJ1-2; D not certain. The CDR3 extends over 15 amino acids. Trimming removed 5 bases from V and 1 base from J, with 14 bases in between. From germline, CDR1 is MGHDK and CDR2 SYGVNS. The CDR3 DNA is TGTGCCAGCAGTCCGCGGTCTATCATTAACTATGGCTACACCTTC. Its protein is CASSPRSIINYGYTF.

The V and J genes are TRBV19 and TRBJ1-2; D is undetermined. CDR1 is LNHDA, CDR2 SQIVND, per germline (reference sequence). This CDR3 is built from 13 residues. V was trimmed by 6 bases and J by 4 bases, leaving 12 bases between them. The CDR3 region is CASSVDGLYGYTF. CDR3 nucleotide sequence: TGTGCCAGTAGCGTCGACGGACTCTATGGCTACACCTTC.

This clone came up once. This specimen includes other DNA sequences encoding the same CDR3. This chain uses TRBV3-1 (or the pseudogene TRBV3-2) with TRBJ1-1; perhaps TRBD1 as D (6 bases). The germline V gene encodes CDR1 LGHDT and CDR2 YNNKEL (reference sequence). The V end was cut by 10 bases, the J end by 4 bases, with 10 bases between. CDR3 length: 11 amino acids. The CDR3 spells CATRGGTEAFF. The CDR3 DNA is TGTGCCACACGAGGGGGCACTGAAGCTTTCTTT.

The genes are TRBV28 and TRBJ2-7, with TRBD2 matching over 10 bases. CDR3 length: 14 residues. V dropped 6 bases and J dropped 2; count of bases not matched to a gene: 4. The V gene's germline CDR1 is MDHEN and CDR2 SYDVKM. The CDR3 coding sequence is TGTGCCAGCAGCCGGACTAGCGGAACCTACGAGCAGTACTTC. This gives the protein CASSRTSGTYEQYF.

The CDR3 DNA reads as TGTGCCAGCAGTCCCCAGGACAGGGGAGGTTACGAGCAGTACTTC. Translating it yields CASSPQDRGGYEQYF. V gene TRBV6-5 combines with J gene TRBJ2-7; 9 nucleotides agree with TRBD1. CDR1 MNHEY and CDR2 SVGAGI come from the germline V gene. J gave up 4 bases and V 5 bases, and 9 bases lay outside the gene matches. The CDR3 consists of 15 residues.

CDR3 sequence: CASSTGTSGGLYEQYF. CDR3 nucleotides: TGCGCCAGCAGCACGGGGACTAGCGGGGGTTTGTACGAGCAGTACTTC. J is TRBJ2-7 and V is TRBV5-1; 14 bases agree with TRBD2. The length of the CDR3 is 16 residues. The germline V gene has CDR1 SGHRS and CDR2 YFSETQ. The J segment lost 4 bases and the V segment lost 4 bases, leaving 7 bases of the junction unmatched.

The V call is TRBV24-1, the J call TRBJ1-5, with D unclear. CDR1 is KGHDR, CDR2 SFDVKD, per germline. The CDR3 covers 13 residues. Trimming stripped 5 bases from V and 8 bases from J, with 12 bases between. CDR3 sequence reads: CATSGGALKPQHF. CDR3 DNA: TGTGCCACCAGTGGAGGAGCCTTGAAGCCCCAGCATTTT.

The chain carries TRBV6-5 and TRBJ1-2; 8 bases align to TRBD1. Germline values: CDR1 MNHEY, CDR2 SVGAGI. Trimming at V came to 6 bases and at J to 7 bases, leaving 7 bases not matched to a gene. The CDR3 has 13 amino acids. CDR3 nucleotides: TGTGCCAGCAGCTTTGGACAGGGACTTGGCTACACCTTC. It yields the protein CASSFGQGLGYTF.

V and J are TRBV18 and TRBJ1-6, with D unclear. The CDR3 runs 15 residues. The ends were cut back, 2 bases at V and 4 bases at J, with 9 bases in the middle. Germline CDR1 KGHSH, CDR2 LQKENI. The CDR3 DNA reads as TGTGCCAGCTCACCAGGCCAATCTTATAATTCACCCCTCCACTTT. Protein sequence: CASSPGQSYNSPLHF. Combining the CDR3 with reference TRBV18 and TRBJ1-6 gives the whole variable domain NAGVMQNPRHLVRRRGQEARLRCSPMKGHSHVYWYRQLPEEGLKFMVYLQKENIIDESGMPKERFSAEFPKEGPSILRIQQVVRGDSAAYFCASSPGQSYNSPLHFGNGTRLTVT.

The chain has TRBV19 and TRBJ1-2; 10 nucleotides line up with TRBD1. The CDR3 is made up of 14 amino acids. After removal of 3 bases from V and 7 bases from J, the junction contained 5 bases not matched to a gene. From germline, CDR1 is LNHDA and CDR2 SQIVND (reference sequence). In DNA, the CDR3 is TGTGCCAGTAGTATTGGACAGGGGGTCGGTGGCTACACCTTC. This translates into CASSIGQGVGGYTF.

The chain carries TRBV10-3 and TRBJ2-1; TRBD1 agrees at 8 bases. Looked up from germline, CDR1 is ENHRY and CDR2 is SYGVKD. The junction had 7 bases not matched to a gene; V was cut back by 0 bases and J by 9 bases. The CDR3 runs 15 residues. CDR3 region: CAISESGQGGSEQFF. The CDR3 DNA reads TGTGCCATCAGTGAGTCTGGACAGGGTGGGAGTGAGCAGTTCTTC.

DNA of the CDR3: TGTGCCAGCTCACCGGTCACAGGGTTATCGTCAACTAATGAAAAACTGTTTTTT. It is translated as CASSPVTGLSSTNEKLFF. The chain is built from TRBV18 and TRBJ1-4; D possibly corresponds to TRBD1 (6 bases). This CDR3 spans 18 amino acids. Germline CDR1 reads KGHSH; CDR2 reads LQKENI. The V end lost 3 bases, the J end lost 0 bases, and 17 bases lay between the germline ends.

The chain couples TRBV19 to TRBJ1-5; unclear D gene. The CDR3 extends over 15 amino acids. Trimming took off 3 bases at V and 4 bases at J, with 13 bases between the two ends. The V gene's germline CDR1 is LNHDA and CDR2 SQIVND (reference sequence). CDR3 sequence: CASSMRESPNQPQHF. CDR3 DNA: TGTGCCAGTAGTATGAGGGAGTCGCCGAATCAGCCCCAGCATTTT.

The rearrangement uses TRBV14 and TRBJ1-1; 9 bases align to TRBD1. The length of the CDR3 is 13 residues. V was clipped by 4 bases and J by 7 bases; unmatched bases: 4. Germline CDR1 is SGHDN and CDR2 is FVKESK. The DNA for the CDR3 is TGTGCCAGCAGCCTAAGACAGGGGGGTGAAGCTTTCTTT. This gives the protein CASSLRQGGEAFF.